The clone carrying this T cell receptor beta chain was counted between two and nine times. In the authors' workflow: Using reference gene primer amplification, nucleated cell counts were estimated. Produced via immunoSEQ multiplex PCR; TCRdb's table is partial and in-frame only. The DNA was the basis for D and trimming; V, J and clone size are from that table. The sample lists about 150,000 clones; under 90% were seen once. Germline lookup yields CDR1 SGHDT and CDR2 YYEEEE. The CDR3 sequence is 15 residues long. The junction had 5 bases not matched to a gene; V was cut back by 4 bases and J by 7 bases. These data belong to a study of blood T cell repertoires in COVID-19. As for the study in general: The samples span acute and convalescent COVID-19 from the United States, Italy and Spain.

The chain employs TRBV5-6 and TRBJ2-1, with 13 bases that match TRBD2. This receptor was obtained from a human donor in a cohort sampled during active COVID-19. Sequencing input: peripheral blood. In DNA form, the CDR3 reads TGTGCCAGCAGCCTACTAGCGGGAGGGGGGAATGAGCAGTTCTTC. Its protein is CASSLLAGGGNEQFF. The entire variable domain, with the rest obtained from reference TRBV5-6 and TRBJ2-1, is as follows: DAGVTQSPTHLIKTRGQQVTLRCSPKSGHDTVSWYQQALGQGPQFIFQYYEEEERQRGNFPDRFSGHQFPNYSSELNVNALLLGDSALYLCASSLLAGGGNEQFFGPGTRLTVL.